A selection of T cell receptor beta chains follows, all from one sample in a study of blood T cell repertoires in COVID-19. Measured with immunoSEQ multiplex PCR; TCRdb has only the in-frame clones, and not every one. The table includes tens of thousands of clones, 70% to 85% detected once. The specimen sequenced was peripheral blood. The receptors derive from a man in his fifties with active or convalescent COVID-19. CDR3s include the opening cysteine and the closing phenylalanine or tryptophan. The D gene is left open where the match is weak. Clone size is given for some rows only: seen once, a few or many times, or a class if the clone is expanded.

size | J | D | V | length | DNA | CDR3
few | TRBJ1-2 | . | TRBV3-1/TRBV3-2 | 15 | TGTGCCAGCAGCCAAGTGTCCCAAGTGAGCTATGGCTACACCTTC | CASSQVSQVSYGYTF
. | TRBJ1-2 | TRBD1 | TRBV7-8 | 15 | TGTGCCAGCAGCGCCTGGGACAGGGGCGCGGGTGGCTACACCTTC | CASSAWDRGAGGYTF
few | TRBJ1-4 | . | TRBV7-9 | 16 | TGTGCCAGCAGCAGCCAGGGTTTTGCAACTAATGAAAAACTGTTTTTT | CASSSQGFATNEKLFF
. | TRBJ2-3 | TRBD2 | TRBV10-1 | 13 | TGCGCCACCCTAGCGGGGGGTAATGATACGCAGTATTTT | CATLAGGNDTQYF
. | TRBJ2-7 | . | TRBV7-8 | 15 | TGTGCCAGCAGCTTTTCAATGGGGCCGGCCGGCGAGCAGTACTTC | CASSFSMGPAGEQYF
. | TRBJ1-2 | . | TRBV4-2 | 13 | TGTGCCAGCAGCCTTCCCAGCGGGGACGGCTACACCTTC | CASSLPSGDGYTF
. | TRBJ1-1 | . | TRBV12-3/TRBV12-4 | 13 | TGTGCCAGCAGGCCCGGGGGTTCCCCTGAAGCTTTCTTT | CASRPGGSPEAFF
. | TRBJ2-2 | . | TRBV27 | 13 | TGTGCCTCCAGGGGGGCGGGGACCGGGGAGCTGTTTTTT | CASRGAGTGELFF
. | TRBJ2-1 | . | TRBV6-5 | 14 | TGTGCCAGCAGCCCGGACTGGTCCTACAATGAGCAGTTCTTC | CASSPDWSYNEQFF
few | TRBJ1-2 | . | TRBV3-1/TRBV3-2 | 13 | TGTGCCAGCAGCCAATTCGGCAGGATCGGCTACACCTTC | CASSQFGRIGYTF
. | TRBJ1-2 | . | TRBV12-3/TRBV12-4 | 13 | TGTGCCAGCAGTCCCACAGTGGGCTATGGCTACACCTTC | CASSPTVGYGYTF
. | TRBJ2-1 | . | TRBV6-6 | 14 | TGTGCCAGCAGTTATGGGACAACCTACAATGAGCAGTTCTTC | CASSYGTTYNEQFF
. | TRBJ1-2 | TRBD1 | TRBV13 | 14 | TGTGCCAGCGGATTACAGGGGGCCAACTATGGCTACACCTTC | CASGLQGANYGYTF
. | TRBJ2-7 | TRBD1 | TRBV27 | 13 | TGTGCCACCAAGGGACAGGGGGCGAGCGAGCAGTACTTC | CATKGQGASEQYF
. | TRBJ2-5 | TRBD1 | TRBV18 | 15 | TGTGCCAGCTCACCACCCGGGACAGGGCAAGAGACCCAGTACTTC | CASSPPGTGQETQYF
. | TRBJ1-2 | . | TRBV27 | 15 | TGTGCCAGCAGTTTAAGGAGGGGTTTAAACTATGGCTACACCTTC | CASSLRRGLNYGYTF
. | TRBJ2-7 | TRBD1 | TRBV5-5 | 14 | TGTGCCAGCATCATCGGGACAGGGGTCGGCGAGCAGTACTTC | CASIIGTGVGEQYF
. | TRBJ1-2 | TRBD1 | TRBV6-5 | 13 | TGTGCCAGCAGCCGCCGACAGGGACATGGCTACACCTTC | CASSRRQGHGYTF
. | TRBJ2-5 | . | TRBV11-2 | 13 | TGTGCCAGCAGCTTTAACAGCCAAGAGACCCAGTACTTC | CASSFNSQETQYF
once | TRBJ1-3 | TRBD1 | TRBV6-5 | 15 | TGTGCCAGCAGACCCACCGGGACAGACGGAAACACCATATATTTT | CASRPTGTDGNTIYF
. | TRBJ2-2 | . | TRBV5-1 | 15 | TGCGCCAGCAGCTTGAGTAGCGGAGGCACCGGGGAGCTGTTTTTT | CASSLSSGGTGELFF
few | TRBJ1-3 | . | TRBV5-1 | 14 | TGCGCCAGCAGCCCCCCAGGGGCTGGAAACACCATATATTTT | CASSPPGAGNTIYF
. | TRBJ2-3 | TRBD2 | TRBV6-6 | 16 | TGTGCCAGCAGTGTGGCTAGCGGGGGGTACACAGATACGCAGTATTTT | CASSVASGGYTDTQYF
. | TRBJ1-5 | . | TRBV3-1/TRBV3-2 | 13 | TGTGCCAGCAGCCAAGATCATCGGCAGCCCCAGCATTTT | CASSQDHRQPQHF
. | TRBJ2-2 | TRBD1 | TRBV2 | 14 | TGTGCCAGCAGAGACAGGGGGCAGCCCGGGGAGCTGTTTTTT | CASRDRGQPGELFF
. | TRBJ2-5 | . | TRBV2 | 13 | TGTGCCAGCAGTCTGACGCTAGCCGAGACCCAGTACTTC | CASSLTLAETQYF
. | TRBJ1-2 | . | TRBV30 | 10 | TGTGCCTGGGGGGACAAGAGCTACACCTTC | CAWGDKSYTF
. | TRBJ2-2 | TRBD2 | TRBV9 | 14 | TGTGCCAGCAGCGTAGTGTTAGCGGGCGGGGAGCTGTTTTTT | CASSVVLAGGELFF
few | TRBJ2-3 | TRBD2 | TRBV9 | 16 | TGTGCCAGCAGCGTAGGGGCTAGCGGGGCCACAGATACGCAGTATTTT | CASSVGASGATDTQYF